This TCR beta chain was captured by sequencing in a study of control samples from healthy donors and cancer patients. The repertoire was sequenced with immunoSEQ multiplex PCR; TCRdb's copy has only in-frame clones and lacks some. The profile covers fewer than 20,000 clones, with about 86% appearing a single time and approximately 10% taken by the ten largest. Sequencing used PBMCs. The source is a woman in her 70s with colorectal cancer.

The DNA for the CDR3 is TGTGCCAGCAGGGGGACAGGGGGCGAGGAGACCCAGTACTTC. Translated: CASRGTGGEETQYF. V and J are TRBV25-1 and TRBJ2-5, with TRBD1 matching 12 bases. V shed 6 bases, J shed 5 bases, and the junction held 4 bases outside the gene matches. Per the germline V gene, CDR1 is MGHDK and CDR2 is SYGVNS. This CDR3 has 14 residues.